These T cell receptor beta chains were read from a single sample in a study of control samples from healthy donors and cancer patients. Sequencing used immunoSEQ multiplex PCR; TCRdb keeps in-frame clones, though not all of them. The table has tens of thousands of clones, 85% to 95% seen once; the top ten hold roughly 22%. The sample taken for sequencing was PBMCs. Source of these receptors: a woman in her 40s with head and neck cancer. Both conserved end residues are part of each CDR3. The D gene is left open where the match is weak. Not every row has a clone size; where given, it reads once, few, many or a size class.

J gene: TRBJ2-5
V gene: TRBV6-2/TRBV6-3
CDR3 length: 13
D gene: .
clone size: few
CDR3 DNA: TGTGCCAGCAGTTACGGCTGGAAAGAGACCCAGTACTTC
CDR3 protein: CASSYGWKETQYF

J gene: TRBJ2-7
V gene: TRBV18
CDR3 length: 16
D gene: TRBD1
clone size: .
CDR3 DNA: TGTGCCAGCTCACCACAGCTTGACAGGGGGCGCGCCGAGCAGTACTTC
CDR3 protein: CASSPQLDRGRAEQYF

J gene: TRBJ2-2
V gene: TRBV5-1
CDR3 length: 16
D gene: .
clone size: .
CDR3 DNA: TGCGCCACCCGCGGAGTTTGGGGGCAGAACACCGGGGAGCTGTTTTTT
CDR3 protein: CATRGVWGQNTGELFF

J gene: TRBJ2-6
V gene: TRBV30
CDR3 length: 20
D gene: .
clone size: .
CDR3 DNA: TGTGCCTGGAGTGTATTGTGGGCGAGAGGAGAGAGCTCTGGGGCCAACGTCCTGACTTTC
CDR3 protein: CAWSVLWARGESSGANVLTF

J gene: TRBJ2-4
V gene: TRBV5-1
CDR3 length: 17
D gene: .
clone size: .
CDR3 DNA: TGCGCCAGCAGCTTAAGTATAGCGGAGATAGCCAAAAACATTCAGTACTTC
CDR3 protein: CASSLSIAEIAKNIQYF

J gene: TRBJ1-1
V gene: TRBV27
CDR3 length: 12
D gene: TRBD1
clone size: .
CDR3 DNA: TGTGCCAGCAGTCCACGGACAGGGAAGGCTTTCTTT
CDR3 protein: CASSPRTGKAFF

J gene: TRBJ1-4
V gene: TRBV19
CDR3 length: 16
D gene: TRBD1
clone size: .
CDR3 DNA: TGTGCCAGTAGTATCGGACAGGGGAGAACTAATGAAAAACTGTTTTTT
CDR3 protein: CASSIGQGRTNEKLFF

J gene: TRBJ1-1
V gene: TRBV7-2
CDR3 length: 13
D gene: .
clone size: .
CDR3 DNA: TGTGCCAGCAGCTTAGAAGCAGGGACTGAAGCTTTCTTT
CDR3 protein: CASSLEAGTEAFF

J gene: TRBJ2-7
V gene: TRBV19
CDR3 length: 16
D gene: .
clone size: .
CDR3 DNA: TGTGCCAGTAGTTTCGACGGTGGGGTCCCAACCTACGAGCAGTACTTC
CDR3 protein: CASSFDGGVPTYEQYF

J gene: TRBJ2-5
V gene: TRBV5-1
CDR3 length: 15
D gene: TRBD2
clone size: .
CDR3 DNA: TGCGCCAGCCGCAAATGGGCGGGGGGACAAGAGACCCAGTACTTC
CDR3 protein: CASRKWAGGQETQYF

J gene: TRBJ2-7
V gene: TRBV7-6
CDR3 length: 13
D gene: .
clone size: .
CDR3 DNA: TGTGCCAGCAGCTTAGTGCAGGGCCCCGAGCAGTACTTC
CDR3 protein: CASSLVQGPEQYF

J gene: TRBJ1-1
V gene: TRBV28
CDR3 length: 14
D gene: .
clone size: .
CDR3 DNA: TGTGCCAGCAGTTCTCGGTCCGGCGAAGGAGAAGCTTTCTTT
CDR3 protein: CASSSRSGEGEAFF

J gene: TRBJ1-1
V gene: TRBV7-9
CDR3 length: 14
D gene: .
clone size: .
CDR3 DNA: TGTGCCAGCAGCTTAACCGGACCTAGGGGTGAAGCTTTCTTT
CDR3 protein: CASSLTGPRGEAFF

J gene: TRBJ2-3
V gene: TRBV29-1
CDR3 length: 14
D gene: TRBD2
clone size: .
CDR3 DNA: TGCAGCGTTGGTGAGCGGGGGTACACAGATATGCAGTATTTT
CDR3 protein: CSVGERGYTDMQYF

J gene: TRBJ2-3
V gene: TRBV11-2
CDR3 length: 14
D gene: .
clone size: .
CDR3 DNA: TGTGCCAGCAGCTTCGGGACTGGCACAGATACGCAGTATTTT
CDR3 protein: CASSFGTGTDTQYF

J gene: TRBJ2-1
V gene: TRBV24-1
CDR3 length: 13
D gene: .
clone size: .
CDR3 DNA: TGTGCCACCAGTGATTTTATAGGGGGAGAGCAGTTCTTC
CDR3 protein: CATSDFIGGEQFF

J gene: TRBJ1-1
V gene: TRBV12-3/TRBV12-4
CDR3 length: 11
D gene: .
clone size: .
CDR3 DNA: TGTGCCAGCAGTTTCGACACTGAAGCTTTCTTT
CDR3 protein: CASSFDTEAFF

J gene: TRBJ1-2
V gene: TRBV27
CDR3 length: 15
D gene: .
clone size: once
CDR3 DNA: TGTGCCAGCAGTTTAGGGGGGACGGTCCCCTATGGCTACACCTTC
CDR3 protein: CASSLGGTVPYGYTF

J gene: TRBJ1-2
V gene: TRBV27
CDR3 length: 14
D gene: .
clone size: .
CDR3 DNA: TGTGCCAGCAGTGAGACTACAGGGCTCTATGGCTACACCTTC
CDR3 protein: CASSETTGLYGYTF

J gene: TRBJ2-1
V gene: TRBV5-6
CDR3 length: 13
D gene: .
clone size: .
CDR3 DNA: TGTGCCAGCAGAGCGAGCTCCTACAATGAGCAGTTCTTC
CDR3 protein: CASRASSYNEQFF

J gene: TRBJ2-1
V gene: TRBV6-6
CDR3 length: 11
D gene: .
clone size: .
CDR3 DNA: TGTGCCAGCATGTCAGGGAGCGAGCAGTTCTTC
CDR3 protein: CASMSGSEQFF

J gene: TRBJ1-2
V gene: TRBV11-2
CDR3 length: 16
D gene: TRBD1
clone size: .
CDR3 DNA: TGTGCCAGCAGCTCCTTACAGGGGGCTAGGGGCTATGGCTACACCTTC
CDR3 protein: CASSSLQGARGYGYTF

J gene: TRBJ2-2
V gene: TRBV6-4
CDR3 length: 15
D gene: .
clone size: .
CDR3 DNA: TGTGCCAGCCGGCCGGCAGGGACGAACACCGGGGAGCTGTTTTTT
CDR3 protein: CASRPAGTNTGELFF

J gene: TRBJ2-3
V gene: TRBV6-4
CDR3 length: 16
D gene: .
clone size: .
CDR3 DNA: TGTGCCAGCAGTGACTCGGCGGGCGGCAGCACAGATACGCAGTATTTT
CDR3 protein: CASSDSAGGSTDTQYF

J gene: TRBJ2-2
V gene: TRBV11-3
CDR3 length: 17
D gene: .
clone size: .
CDR3 DNA: TGTGCCAGCAGCTTAGCCCGGGGGGCGGGCGACACCGGGGAGCTGTTTTTT
CDR3 protein: CASSLARGAGDTGELFF

J gene: TRBJ2-1
V gene: TRBV9
CDR3 length: 16
D gene: .
clone size: .
CDR3 DNA: TGTGCCAGCAGCGTAGGGGGACGGACCCCCGACAATGAGCAGTTCTTC
CDR3 protein: CASSVGGRTPDNEQFF

J gene: TRBJ2-5
V gene: TRBV19
CDR3 length: 16
D gene: TRBD1
clone size: .
CDR3 DNA: TGTGCCAGTAGTATTAGGACAGGGATGTACCAAGAGACCCAGTACTTC
CDR3 protein: CASSIRTGMYQETQYF

J gene: TRBJ2-7
V gene: TRBV7-9
CDR3 length: 15
D gene: .
clone size: .
CDR3 DNA: TGTGCCAGCACCCCCTCCAAGAAATCGCCCTACGAGCAGTACTTC
CDR3 protein: CASTPSKKSPYEQYF

J gene: TRBJ2-2
V gene: TRBV7-9
CDR3 length: 16
D gene: .
clone size: .
CDR3 DNA: TGTGCCAGCAGCTTAGCAGCGGGCATAAACACCGGGGAGCTGTTTTTT
CDR3 protein: CASSLAAGINTGELFF

J gene: TRBJ1-2
V gene: TRBV19
CDR3 length: 14
D gene: TRBD1
clone size: .
CDR3 DNA: TGTGCCAGTAGTATTGAAACAGGGGGCAGAGGCTACACCTTC
CDR3 protein: CASSIETGGRGYTF

J gene: TRBJ2-7
V gene: TRBV5-1
CDR3 length: 14
D gene: .
clone size: .
CDR3 DNA: TGCGCCAGCAGCTTGGTGGGACCCTCCTACGAGCAGTACTTC
CDR3 protein: CASSLVGPSYEQYF

J gene: TRBJ1-5
V gene: TRBV19
CDR3 length: 15
D gene: TRBD1
clone size: .
CDR3 DNA: TGTGCCAGTAGTGCCTCGGGACAGGGCAATCAGCCCCAGCATTTT
CDR3 protein: CASSASGQGNQPQHF

J gene: TRBJ2-1
V gene: TRBV6-2/TRBV6-3
CDR3 length: 17
D gene: TRBD2
clone size: .
CDR3 DNA: TGTGCCAGCAGTTATGAGGTTAGCGGGAGTTTTCGGTCTGAGCAGTTCTTC
CDR3 protein: CASSYEVSGSFRSEQFF

J gene: TRBJ1-6
V gene: TRBV28
CDR3 length: 16
D gene: .
clone size: .
CDR3 DNA: TGTGCCAGCAGCCAATCCGGGCTGCAGCCAAATTCACCCCTCCACTTT
CDR3 protein: CASSQSGLQPNSPLHF

J gene: TRBJ1-4
V gene: TRBV5-1
CDR3 length: 14
D gene: .
clone size: .
CDR3 DNA: TGCGCCAGCAGCTTGGAGGTCCTGAATGAAAAACTGTTTTTT
CDR3 protein: CASSLEVLNEKLFF

J gene: TRBJ1-5
V gene: TRBV18
CDR3 length: 13
D gene: .
clone size: .
CDR3 DNA: TGTGCCAGCTCACCTGCGACAAATCAGCCCCAGCATTTT
CDR3 protein: CASSPATNQPQHF

J gene: TRBJ2-1
V gene: TRBV3-1/TRBV3-2
CDR3 length: 17
D gene: TRBD2
clone size: .
CDR3 DNA: TGTGCCAGCAGCCCTGGGACTAGCGGGGGGGCCGCTAATGAGCAGTTCTTC
CDR3 protein: CASSPGTSGGAANEQFF

J gene: TRBJ2-7
V gene: TRBV5-5
CDR3 length: 15
D gene: TRBD2
clone size: .
CDR3 DNA: TGTGCCAGCAGCCCTGGGACTAGCGGTTGGGGCGAGCAGTACTTC
CDR3 protein: CASSPGTSGWGEQYF

J gene: TRBJ2-4
V gene: TRBV7-8
CDR3 length: 15
D gene: .
clone size: .
CDR3 DNA: TGTGCCAGCAGCTACGAACCGGGACAAACAATCATTCAGTACTTC
CDR3 protein: CASSYEPGQTIIQYF

J gene: TRBJ2-7
V gene: TRBV4-1
CDR3 length: 19
D gene: .
clone size: once
CDR3 DNA: TGCGCCAGCAGCCTCTACCGGGAAGGGTCGGCCCACGGACCCTACGAGCAGTACTTC
CDR3 protein: CASSLYREGSAHGPYEQYF

J gene: TRBJ1-1
V gene: TRBV30
CDR3 length: 14
D gene: .
clone size: .
CDR3 DNA: TGTGCCTGGAGTGGAGAGCCTAGAGGCACTGAAGCTTTCTTT
CDR3 protein: CAWSGEPRGTEAFF

J gene: TRBJ2-3
V gene: TRBV6-5
CDR3 length: 15
D gene: TRBD2
clone size: .
CDR3 DNA: TGTGCCAGCAGTCTTGGACTAGCGGGTCCAGATACGCAGTATTTT
CDR3 protein: CASSLGLAGPDTQYF

J gene: TRBJ2-3
V gene: TRBV30
CDR3 length: 14
D gene: .
clone size: once
CDR3 DNA: TGTGCCTGGGGGAGGGGGTCTAGCACAGATACGCAGTATTTT
CDR3 protein: CAWGRGSSTDTQYF

J gene: TRBJ1-1
V gene: TRBV10-3
CDR3 length: 12
D gene: .
clone size: .
CDR3 DNA: TGTGCCATCAGCCAGTTCAACACTGAAGCTTTCTTT
CDR3 protein: CAISQFNTEAFF

J gene: TRBJ1-3
V gene: TRBV6-6
CDR3 length: 14
D gene: .
clone size: few
CDR3 DNA: TGTGCCAGCACCCCAGCAGGCTCTGGAAACACCATATATTTT
CDR3 protein: CASTPAGSGNTIYF

J gene: TRBJ2-3
V gene: TRBV6-4
CDR3 length: 14
D gene: TRBD1
clone size: .
CDR3 DNA: TGTGCCAGCAGATTACAGGGGTCCACAGATACGCAGTATTTT
CDR3 protein: CASRLQGSTDTQYF

J gene: TRBJ1-4
V gene: TRBV7-9
CDR3 length: 14
D gene: .
clone size: .
CDR3 DNA: TGTGCCAGCAGCTTAGGACGTAATAATGAAAAACTGTTTTTT
CDR3 protein: CASSLGRNNEKLFF

J gene: TRBJ2-1
V gene: TRBV5-1
CDR3 length: 14
D gene: .
clone size: .
CDR3 DNA: TGCGCCAGCAGCGGCGGTAGCTCCTACAATGAGCAGTTCTTC
CDR3 protein: CASSGGSSYNEQFF

J gene: TRBJ2-7
V gene: TRBV7-3
CDR3 length: 13
D gene: .
clone size: .
CDR3 DNA: TGTGCCAGCAGCTTAGGGGTTGGCTACGAGCAGTACTTC
CDR3 protein: CASSLGVGYEQYF

J gene: TRBJ2-7
V gene: TRBV2
CDR3 length: 12
D gene: TRBD1
clone size: once
CDR3 DNA: TGTGCCAGCAGTGCGACAGGGCCCAAGCAGTACTTC
CDR3 protein: CASSATGPKQYF

J gene: TRBJ2-5
V gene: TRBV7-3
CDR3 length: 15
D gene: TRBD2
clone size: .
CDR3 DNA: TGTGCCAGCAGCTTAAGAGCGGGGGCAGGAGAGACCCAGTACTTC
CDR3 protein: CASSLRAGAGETQYF

J gene: TRBJ2-3
V gene: TRBV11-3
CDR3 length: 14
D gene: .
clone size: .
CDR3 DNA: TGTGCCAGCAGCTCCAGTGGGCGCACAGATACGCAGTATTTT
CDR3 protein: CASSSSGRTDTQYF